The T cell receptor beta chain described here comes from a study of radiotherapy plus CTLA-4 blockade in lung cancer. For the study at large: Disease control was present in around a third of patients, and objective responses in around 20%. Study findings and constraints: How blood T cell clones changed early, along with interferon-beta, reportedly forecast response best. Blood TCR clones of tumor origin expanded after radiotherapy plus ipilimumab.

Focal radiation with ipilimumab CTLA-4 blockade was given to patients with chemo-refractory metastatic non-small-cell lung cancer. A note on this clone: Its cognate antigen is unknown.

TCRdb's copy holds only in-frame clones and misses some; the assay was immunoSEQ multiplex PCR. Counted here are 50,000 to 65,000 clones, about 85% occurring once; the ten biggest clones make up about 9%. Trimming shortened V by 5 bases and J by 2 bases, and 13 bases separated the two germline ends. Germline V gene data show CDR1 as SGHTA and CDR2 as FQGNSA. The CDR3 extends over 14 amino acids. The chain recombines TRBV7-2 with TRBJ2-7; D possibly corresponds to TRBD1 (5 bases). The receptor was derived from a human donor with non-small cell lung cancer who had a complete response to radiotherapy plus ipilimumab. The sequencing here drew on peripheral blood, taken from a patient treated with radiotherapy plus ipilimumab. The CDR3: CASSPSGKAYEQYF. Written as DNA, the CDR3 is TGTGCCAGCAGCCCATCAGGGAAAGCCTACGAGCAGTACTTC.